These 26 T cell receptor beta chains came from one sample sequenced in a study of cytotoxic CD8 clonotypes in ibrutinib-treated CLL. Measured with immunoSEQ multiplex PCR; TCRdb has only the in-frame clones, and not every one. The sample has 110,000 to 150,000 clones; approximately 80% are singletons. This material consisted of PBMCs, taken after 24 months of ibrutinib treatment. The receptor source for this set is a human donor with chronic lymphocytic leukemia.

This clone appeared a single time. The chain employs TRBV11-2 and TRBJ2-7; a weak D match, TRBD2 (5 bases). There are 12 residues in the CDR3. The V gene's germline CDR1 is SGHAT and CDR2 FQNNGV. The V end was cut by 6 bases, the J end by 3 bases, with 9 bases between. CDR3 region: CASSLAGYEQYF. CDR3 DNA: TGTGCCAGCAGTCTTGCGGGCTACGAGCAGTACTTC. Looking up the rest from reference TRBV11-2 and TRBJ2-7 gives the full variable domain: EAGVAQSPRYKIIEKRQSVAFWCNPISGHATLYWYQQILGQGPKLLIQFQNNGVVDDSQLPKDRFSAERLKGVDSTLKIQPAKLEDSAVYLCASSLAGYEQYFGPGTRLTVT.

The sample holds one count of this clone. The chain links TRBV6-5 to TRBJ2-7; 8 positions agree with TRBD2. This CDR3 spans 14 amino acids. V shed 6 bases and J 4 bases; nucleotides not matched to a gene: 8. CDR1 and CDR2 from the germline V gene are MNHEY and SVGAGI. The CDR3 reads CASSPPTGGYEQYF. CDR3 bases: TGTGCCAGCAGCCCTCCAACGGGGGGGTACGAGCAGTACTTC.

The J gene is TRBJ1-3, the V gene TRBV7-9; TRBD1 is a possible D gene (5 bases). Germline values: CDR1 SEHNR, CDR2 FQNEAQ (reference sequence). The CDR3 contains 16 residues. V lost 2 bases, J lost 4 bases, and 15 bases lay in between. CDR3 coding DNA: TGTGCCAGCAGCTTATCCGGGACCCCAGAAGGAAACACCATATATTTT. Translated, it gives CASSLSGTPEGNTIYF.

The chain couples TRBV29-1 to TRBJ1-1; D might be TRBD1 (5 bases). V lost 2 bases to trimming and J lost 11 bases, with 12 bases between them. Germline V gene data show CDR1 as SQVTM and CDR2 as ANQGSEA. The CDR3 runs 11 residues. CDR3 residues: CSVETTGRAFF. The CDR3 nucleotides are TGCAGCGTTGAAACAACAGGACGGGCTTTCTTT.

The CDR3 sequence: CASSFSRLGRGYTF. The CDR3 nucleotides are TGTGCCAGCAGTTTTTCCCGACTGGGCCGTGGCTACACCTTC. The genes are TRBV27 and TRBJ1-2, with D unclear. The germline gives CDR1 MNHEY, CDR2 SMNVEV (reference sequence). The CDR3 spans 14 residues. The ends were cut back, 3 bases at V and 7 bases at J, with 15 bases in the middle.

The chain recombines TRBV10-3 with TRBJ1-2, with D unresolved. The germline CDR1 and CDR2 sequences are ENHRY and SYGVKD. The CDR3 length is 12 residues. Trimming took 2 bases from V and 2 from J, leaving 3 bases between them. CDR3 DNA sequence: TGTGCCATCAGTGAGCTGAACTATGGCTACACCTTC. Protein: CAISELNYGYTF.

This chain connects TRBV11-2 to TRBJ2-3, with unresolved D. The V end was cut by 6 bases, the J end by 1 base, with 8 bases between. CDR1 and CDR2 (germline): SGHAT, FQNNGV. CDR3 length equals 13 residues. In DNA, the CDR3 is TGTGCCAGCAGGGCAGGAGGCACAGATACGCAGTATTTT. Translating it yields CASRAGGTDTQYF. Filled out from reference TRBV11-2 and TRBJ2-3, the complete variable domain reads EAGVAQSPRYKIIEKRQSVAFWCNPISGHATLYWYQQILGQGPKLLIQFQNNGVVDDSQLPKDRFSAERLKGVDSTLKIQPAKLEDSAVYLCASRAGGTDTQYFGPGTRLTVL.

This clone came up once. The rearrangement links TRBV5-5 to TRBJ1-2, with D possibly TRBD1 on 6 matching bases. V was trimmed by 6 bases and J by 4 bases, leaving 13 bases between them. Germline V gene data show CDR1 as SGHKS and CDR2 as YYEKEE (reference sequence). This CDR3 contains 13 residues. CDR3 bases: TGTGCCAGCACAAGTGGGGGCCTCTATGGCTACACCTTC. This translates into CASTSGGLYGYTF.

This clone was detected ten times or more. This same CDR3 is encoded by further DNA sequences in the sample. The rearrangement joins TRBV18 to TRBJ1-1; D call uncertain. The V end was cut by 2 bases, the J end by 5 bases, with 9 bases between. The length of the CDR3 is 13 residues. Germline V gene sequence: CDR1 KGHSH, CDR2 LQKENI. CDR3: CASSPGVGTEAFF. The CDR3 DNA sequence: TGTGCCAGCTCACCAGGAGTGGGGACTGAAGCTTTCTTT.

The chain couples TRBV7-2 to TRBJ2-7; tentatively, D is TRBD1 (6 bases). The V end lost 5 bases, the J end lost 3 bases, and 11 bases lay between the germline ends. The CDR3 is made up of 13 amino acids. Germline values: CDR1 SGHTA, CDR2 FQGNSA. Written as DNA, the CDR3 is TGTGCCAGCAGCCGCCAACAGGGCTACGAGCAGTACTTC. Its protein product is CASSRQQGYEQYF. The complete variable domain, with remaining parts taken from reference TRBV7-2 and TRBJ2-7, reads GAGVSQSPSNKVTEKGKDVELRCDPISGHTALYWYRQSLGQGLEFLIYFQGNSAPDKSGLPSDRFSAERTGGSVSTLTIQRTQQEDSAVYLCASSRQQGYEQYFGPGTRLTVT.

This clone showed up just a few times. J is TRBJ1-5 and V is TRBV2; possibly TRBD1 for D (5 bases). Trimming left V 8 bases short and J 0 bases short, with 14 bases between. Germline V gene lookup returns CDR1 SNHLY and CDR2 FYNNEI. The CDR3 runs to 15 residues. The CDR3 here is CASRETVYSNQPQHF. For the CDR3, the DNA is TGTGCCAGCCGGGAGACAGTTTATAGCAATCAGCCCCAGCATTTT.

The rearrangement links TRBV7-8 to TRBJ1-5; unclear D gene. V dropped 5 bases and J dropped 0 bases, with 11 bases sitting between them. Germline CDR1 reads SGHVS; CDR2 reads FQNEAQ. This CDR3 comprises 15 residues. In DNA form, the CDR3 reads TGTGCCAGCAGCCACGGCCGCGGTAGCAATCAGCCCCAGCATTTT. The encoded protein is CASSHGRGSNQPQHF.

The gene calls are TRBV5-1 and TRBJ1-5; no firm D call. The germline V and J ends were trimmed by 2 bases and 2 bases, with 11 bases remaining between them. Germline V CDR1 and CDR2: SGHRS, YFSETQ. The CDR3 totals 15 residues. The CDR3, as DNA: TGCGCCAGCAGCTTATTCTCTGGTGGCAATCAGCCCCAGCATTTT. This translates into CASSLFSGGNQPQHF.

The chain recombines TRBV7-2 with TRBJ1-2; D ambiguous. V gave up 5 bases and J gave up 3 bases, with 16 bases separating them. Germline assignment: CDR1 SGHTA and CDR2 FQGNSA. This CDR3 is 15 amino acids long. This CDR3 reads CASSLTARTDYGYTF. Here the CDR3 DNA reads TGTGCCAGCAGCCTTACCGCCCGGACGGACTATGGCTACACCTTC.

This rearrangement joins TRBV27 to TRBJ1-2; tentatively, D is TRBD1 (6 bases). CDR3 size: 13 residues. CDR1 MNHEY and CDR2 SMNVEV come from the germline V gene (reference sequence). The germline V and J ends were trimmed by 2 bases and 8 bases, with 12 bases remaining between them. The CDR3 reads CASSLRGARGYTF. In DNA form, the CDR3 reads TGTGCCAGCAGTTTACGGGGGGCGCGCGGCTACACCTTC.

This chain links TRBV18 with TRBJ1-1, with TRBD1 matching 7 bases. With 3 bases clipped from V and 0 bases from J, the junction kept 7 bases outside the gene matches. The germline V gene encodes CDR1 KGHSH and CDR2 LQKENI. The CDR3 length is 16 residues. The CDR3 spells CASSPLRGQMNTEAFF. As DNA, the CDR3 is TGTGCCAGCTCACCCCTCAGGGGACAGATGAACACTGAAGCTTTCTTT.

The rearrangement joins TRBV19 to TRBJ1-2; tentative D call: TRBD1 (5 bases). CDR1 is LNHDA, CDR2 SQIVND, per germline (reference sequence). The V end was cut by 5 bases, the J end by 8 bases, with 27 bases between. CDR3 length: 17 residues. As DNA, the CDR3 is TGTGCCAGTAGTCCCTTAGAGCCGGACCGGGGGACTAGGGGCTACACCTTC. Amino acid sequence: CASSPLEPDRGTRGYTF.

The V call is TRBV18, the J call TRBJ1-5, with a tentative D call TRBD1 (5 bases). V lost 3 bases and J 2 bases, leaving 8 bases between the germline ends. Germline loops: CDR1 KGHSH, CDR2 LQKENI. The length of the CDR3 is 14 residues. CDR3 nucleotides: TGTGCCAGCTCACCTCTCAGGGGCAATCAGCCCCAGCATTTT. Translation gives CASSPLRGNQPQHF.

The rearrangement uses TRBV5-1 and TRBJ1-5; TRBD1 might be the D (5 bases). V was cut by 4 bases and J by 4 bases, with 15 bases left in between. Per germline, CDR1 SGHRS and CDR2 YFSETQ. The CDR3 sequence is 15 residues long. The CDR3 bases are TGCGCCAGCAGCCCGGTCGGGGCCCAAAATCAGCCCCAGCATTTT. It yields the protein CASSPVGAQNQPQHF. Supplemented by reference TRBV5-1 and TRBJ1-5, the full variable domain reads KAGVTQTPRYLIKTRGQQVTLSCSPISGHRSVSWYQQTPGQGLQFLFEYFSETQRNKGNFPGRFSGRQFSNSRSEMNVSTLELGDSALYLCASSPVGAQNQPQHFGDGTRLSIL.

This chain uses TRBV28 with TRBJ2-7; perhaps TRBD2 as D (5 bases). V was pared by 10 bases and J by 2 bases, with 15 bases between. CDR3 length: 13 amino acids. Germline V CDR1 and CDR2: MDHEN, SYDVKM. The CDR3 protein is CATGLASPYEQYF. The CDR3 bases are TGTGCCACGGGCCTAGCCTCCCCCTACGAGCAGTACTTC.

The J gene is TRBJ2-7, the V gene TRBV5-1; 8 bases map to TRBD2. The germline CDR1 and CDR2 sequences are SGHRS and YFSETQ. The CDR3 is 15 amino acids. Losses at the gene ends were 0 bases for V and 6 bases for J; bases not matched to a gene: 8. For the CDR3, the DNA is TGCGCCAGCAGCTTGGTGGCGGGGGGAGGTGGCGAGCAGTACTTC. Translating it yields CASSLVAGGGGEQYF.

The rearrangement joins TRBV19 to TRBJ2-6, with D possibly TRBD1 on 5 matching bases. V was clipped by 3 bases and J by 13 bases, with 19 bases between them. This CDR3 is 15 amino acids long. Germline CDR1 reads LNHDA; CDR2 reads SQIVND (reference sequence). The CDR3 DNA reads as TGTGCCAGTAGTATGGGGCTCACCCCCAAGGAGGTCCTGACTTTC. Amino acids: CASSMGLTPKEVLTF.

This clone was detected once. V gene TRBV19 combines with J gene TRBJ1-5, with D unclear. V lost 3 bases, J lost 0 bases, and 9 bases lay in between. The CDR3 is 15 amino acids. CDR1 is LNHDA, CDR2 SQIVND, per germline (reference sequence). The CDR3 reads CASSIAAHSNQPQHF. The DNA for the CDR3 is TGTGCCAGTAGTATTGCTGCCCATAGCAATCAGCCCCAGCATTTT.

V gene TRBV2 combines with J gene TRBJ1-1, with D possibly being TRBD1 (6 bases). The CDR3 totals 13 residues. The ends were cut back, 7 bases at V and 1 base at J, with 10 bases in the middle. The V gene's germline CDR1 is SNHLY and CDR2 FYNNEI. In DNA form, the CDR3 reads TGTGCCAGCACCGGACAGCCGAACACTGAAGCTTTCTTT. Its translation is CASTGQPNTEAFF.

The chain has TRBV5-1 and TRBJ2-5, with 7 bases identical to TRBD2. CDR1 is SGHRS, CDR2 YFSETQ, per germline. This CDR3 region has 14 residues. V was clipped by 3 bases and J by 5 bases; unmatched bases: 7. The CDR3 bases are TGCGCCAGCAGCTCCGCGGGGGTTGACGAGACCCAGTACTTC. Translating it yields CASSSAGVDETQYF.

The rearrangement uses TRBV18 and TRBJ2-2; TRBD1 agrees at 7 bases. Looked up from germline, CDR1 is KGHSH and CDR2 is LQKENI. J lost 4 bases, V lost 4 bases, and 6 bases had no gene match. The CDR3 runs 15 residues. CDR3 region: CASSLPGTVTGELFF. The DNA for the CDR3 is TGTGCCAGCTCACTTCCCGGGACAGTCACCGGGGAGCTGTTTTTT. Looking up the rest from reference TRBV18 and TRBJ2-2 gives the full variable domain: NAGVMQNPRHLVRRRGQEARLRCSPMKGHSHVYWYRQLPEEGLKFMVYLQKENIIDESGMPKERFSAEFPKEGPSILRIQQVVRGDSAAYFCASSLPGTVTGELFFGEGSRLTVL.